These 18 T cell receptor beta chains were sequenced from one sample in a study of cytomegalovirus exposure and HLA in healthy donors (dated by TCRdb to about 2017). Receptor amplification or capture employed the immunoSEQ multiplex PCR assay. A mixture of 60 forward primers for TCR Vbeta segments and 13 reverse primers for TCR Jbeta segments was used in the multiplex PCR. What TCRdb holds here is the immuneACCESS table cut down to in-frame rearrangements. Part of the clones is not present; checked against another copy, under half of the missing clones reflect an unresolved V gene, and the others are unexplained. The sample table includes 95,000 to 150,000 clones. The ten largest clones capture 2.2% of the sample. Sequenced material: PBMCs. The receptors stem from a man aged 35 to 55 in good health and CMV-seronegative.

The CDR3 region is CASSRPAGVADTQYF. CDR3 nucleotide sequence: TGTGCCAGCAGCCGACCTGCGGGAGTTGCAGATACGCAGTATTTT. V gene TRBV6-6 combines with J gene TRBJ2-3; 7 nucleotides agree with TRBD2. Looked up from germline, CDR1 is MNHNY and CDR2 is SVGAGI (reference sequence). V was clipped by 6 bases and J by 4 bases; unmatched bases: 10. The CDR3 is 15 amino acids.

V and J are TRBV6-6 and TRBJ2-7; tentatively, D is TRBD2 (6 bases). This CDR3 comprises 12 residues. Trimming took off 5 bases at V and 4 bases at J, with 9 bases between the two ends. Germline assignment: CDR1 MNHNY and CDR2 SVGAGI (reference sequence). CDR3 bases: TGTGCCAGCAGTGCCGGGGGTTACGAGCAGTACTTC. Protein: CASSAGGYEQYF.

The CDR3 nucleotides are TGTGCCAGCAGCTTAGACGGCACAGGGTTGAAACTGTTTTTT. This encodes CASSLDGTGLKLFF. The chain is built from TRBV11-2 and TRBJ1-4; tentative D call: TRBD1 (6 bases). With 0 bases removed from V and 11 bases from J, the gap between germline ends came to 13 bases. The CDR3 is 14 residues long. Germline-derived CDR1 and CDR2 are SGHAT and FQNNGV.

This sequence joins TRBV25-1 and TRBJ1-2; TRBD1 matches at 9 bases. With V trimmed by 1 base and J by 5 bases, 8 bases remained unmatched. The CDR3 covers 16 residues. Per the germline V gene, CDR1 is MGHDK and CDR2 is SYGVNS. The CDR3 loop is CASSESNRGRGYGYTF. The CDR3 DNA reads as TGTGCCAGCAGTGAATCTAACAGGGGGCGAGGGTATGGCTACACCTTC.

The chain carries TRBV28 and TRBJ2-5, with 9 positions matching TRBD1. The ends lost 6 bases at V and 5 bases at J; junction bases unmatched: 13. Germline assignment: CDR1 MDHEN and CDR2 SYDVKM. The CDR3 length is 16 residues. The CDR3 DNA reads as TGTGCCAGCAGACAAAGGGCGGACAGGGGAAGGGAGACCCAGTACTTC. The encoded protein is CASRQRADRGRETQYF.

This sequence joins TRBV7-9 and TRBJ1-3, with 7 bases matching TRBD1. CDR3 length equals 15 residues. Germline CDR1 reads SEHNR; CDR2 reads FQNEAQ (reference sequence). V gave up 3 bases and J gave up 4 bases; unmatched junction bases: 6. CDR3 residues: CASSLTTGTGNTIYF. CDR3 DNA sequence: TGTGCCAGCAGCTTGACGACAGGGACAGGAAACACCATATATTTT.

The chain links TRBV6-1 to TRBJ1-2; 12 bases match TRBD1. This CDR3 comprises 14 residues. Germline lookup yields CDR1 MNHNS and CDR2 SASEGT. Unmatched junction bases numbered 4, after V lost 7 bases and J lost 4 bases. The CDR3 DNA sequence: TGTGCCAGCACCCGGGACAGGGGGCCCTATGGCTACACCTTC. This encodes CASTRDRGPYGYTF.

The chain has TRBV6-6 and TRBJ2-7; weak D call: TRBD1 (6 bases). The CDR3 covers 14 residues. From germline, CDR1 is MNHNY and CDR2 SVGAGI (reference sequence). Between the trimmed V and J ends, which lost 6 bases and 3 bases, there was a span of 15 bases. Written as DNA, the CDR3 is TGTGCCAGCAGACCCTACCGGGACAACTACGAGCAGTACTTC. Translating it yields CASRPYRDNYEQYF.

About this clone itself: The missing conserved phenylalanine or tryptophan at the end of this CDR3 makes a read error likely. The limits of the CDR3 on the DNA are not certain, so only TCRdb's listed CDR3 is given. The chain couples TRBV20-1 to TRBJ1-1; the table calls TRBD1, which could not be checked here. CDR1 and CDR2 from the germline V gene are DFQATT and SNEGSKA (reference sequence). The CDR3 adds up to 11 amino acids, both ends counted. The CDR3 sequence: CSAPTEGASVV.

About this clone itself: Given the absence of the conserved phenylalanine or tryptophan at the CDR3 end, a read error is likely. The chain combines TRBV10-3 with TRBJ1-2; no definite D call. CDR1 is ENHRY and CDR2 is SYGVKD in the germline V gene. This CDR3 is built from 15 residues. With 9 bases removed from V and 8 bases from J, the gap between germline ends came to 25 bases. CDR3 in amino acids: CAITNDREVSSGYTL. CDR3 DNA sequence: TGTGCCATAACTAACGATAGAGAGGTCTCGTCCGGCTACACCCTC.

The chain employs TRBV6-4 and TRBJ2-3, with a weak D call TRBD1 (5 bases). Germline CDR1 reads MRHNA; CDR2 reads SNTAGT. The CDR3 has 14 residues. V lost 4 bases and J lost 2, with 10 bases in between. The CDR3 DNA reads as TGTGCCAGCAGTGGCCAGGGCCTCACAGATACGCAGTATTTT. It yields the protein CASSGQGLTDTQYF.

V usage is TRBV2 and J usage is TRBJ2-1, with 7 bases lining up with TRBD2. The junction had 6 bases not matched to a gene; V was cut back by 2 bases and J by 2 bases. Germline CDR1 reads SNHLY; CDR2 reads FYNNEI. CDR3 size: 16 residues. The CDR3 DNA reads TGTGCCAGCAGTGAATCCAGCGGGGTGGCCTACAATGAGCAGTTCTTC. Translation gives CASSESSGVAYNEQFF.

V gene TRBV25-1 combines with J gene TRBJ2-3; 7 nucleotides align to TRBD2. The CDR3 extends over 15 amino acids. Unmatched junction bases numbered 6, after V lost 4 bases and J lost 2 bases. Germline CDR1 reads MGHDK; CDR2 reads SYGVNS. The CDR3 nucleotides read TGTGCCAGCAGTGTCAGAGCGGGACTCACAGATACGCAGTATTTT. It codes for CASSVRAGLTDTQYF.

CDR3 sequence (DNA): TGTGCCAGCAGCGTAGGTGGGGGACTAGCGGGCAATGAGCAGTTCTTC. Amino acid sequence: CASSVGGGLAGNEQFF. This rearrangement joins TRBV9 to TRBJ2-1; the match to TRBD2 covers 12 bases. The CDR3 runs 16 residues. Germline V gene sequence: CDR1 SGDLS, CDR2 YYNGEE. V was pared by 0 bases and J by 6 bases, with 4 bases of the junction left unmatched.

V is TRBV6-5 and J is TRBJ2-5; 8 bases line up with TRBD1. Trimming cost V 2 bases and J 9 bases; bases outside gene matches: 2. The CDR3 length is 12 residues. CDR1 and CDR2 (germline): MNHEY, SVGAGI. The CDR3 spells CASSYPGGAQYF. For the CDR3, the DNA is TGTGCCAGCAGTTACCCAGGGGGCGCCCAGTACTTC.

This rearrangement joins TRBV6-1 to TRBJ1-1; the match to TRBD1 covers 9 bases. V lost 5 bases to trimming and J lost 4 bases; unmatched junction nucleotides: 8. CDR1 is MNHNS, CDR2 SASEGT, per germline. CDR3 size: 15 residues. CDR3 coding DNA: TGTGCCAGCAGTAAACAGGGGGCGCAGGGCACTGAAGCTTTCTTT. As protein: CASSKQGAQGTEAFF.

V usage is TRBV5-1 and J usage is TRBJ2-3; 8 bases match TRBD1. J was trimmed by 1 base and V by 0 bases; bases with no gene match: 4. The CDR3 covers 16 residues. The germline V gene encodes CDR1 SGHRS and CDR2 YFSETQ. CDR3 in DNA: TGCGCCAGCAGCTTGGCGGCGACAGGGGGCACAGATACGCAGTATTTT. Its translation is CASSLAATGGTDTQYF. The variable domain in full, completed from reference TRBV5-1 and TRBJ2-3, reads KAGVTQTPRYLIKTRGQQVTLSCSPISGHRSVSWYQQTPGQGLQFLFEYFSETQRNKGNFPGRFSGRQFSNSRSEMNVSTLELGDSALYLCASSLAATGGTDTQYFGPGTRLTVL.

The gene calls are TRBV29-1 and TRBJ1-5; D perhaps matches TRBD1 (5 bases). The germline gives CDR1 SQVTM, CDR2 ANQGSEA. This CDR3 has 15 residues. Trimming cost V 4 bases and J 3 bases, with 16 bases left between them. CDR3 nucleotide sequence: TGCAGCGTTGCGGAGGGAGGGGCAGCCAATCAGCCCCAGCATTTT. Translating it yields CSVAEGGAANQPQHF.